Listed here are 28 T cell receptor beta chains from one sample, sequenced in a study of CD8 T cells in Susac syndrome. Random hexamers served to reverse transcribe about 0.5 to 1 ug RNA. TCRdb re-analysed the immunoSEQ multiplex PCR reads in MiXCR, keeping a single row per CDR3 protein. The sample records about 250,000 distinct CDR3 sequences, about 94% being singletons. Sequenced input: CD4+ T cells from PBMCs. The receptor source for this set is a human donor with multiple sclerosis.

The chain joins TRBV30 to TRBJ1-5; maybe TRBD1 (5 bases). V dropped 1 base and J dropped 7 bases, with 11 bases sitting between them. Germline V gene data show CDR1 as GTSNPN and CDR2 as SVGIG (reference sequence). This CDR3 has 13 amino acids. CDR3 sequence reads: CAWSGGGWQPQHF. As DNA, the CDR3 is TGTGCCTGGAGTGGGGGGGGATGGCAGCCCCAGCATTTT.

The chain joins TRBV7-9 to TRBJ2-3; tentatively, D is TRBD1 (5 bases). Germline V lookup: CDR1 SEHNR, CDR2 FQNEAQ (reference sequence). Trimming stripped 2 bases from V and 7 bases from J, with 13 bases between. The CDR3 spans 14 residues. The CDR3 nucleotides are TGTGCCAGCAGCTTAAAGGGGCCCGGCAATACGCAGTATTTT. This translates into CASSLKGPGNTQYF.

The chain couples TRBV20-1 to TRBJ2-3; 9 bases fit TRBD2. Germline-derived CDR1 and CDR2 are DFQATT and SNEGSKA (reference sequence). V was clipped by 6 bases and J by 6 bases; unmatched bases: 7. This CDR3 comprises 13 residues. The CDR3 region is CSAVAGARDTQYF. The CDR3 DNA reads as TGCAGTGCCGTAGCGGGGGCCAGGGATACGCAGTATTTT.

The V call is TRBV7-9, the J call TRBJ1-2; 8 bases are shared with TRBD1. The V segment lost 4 bases and the J segment 8 bases; nucleotides outside the gene matches: 12. CDR3 size: 15 residues. The germline V gene has CDR1 SEHNR and CDR2 FQNEAQ (reference sequence). The CDR3 DNA is TGTGCCAGCAGCTGGCAGGGGGCGCAAGGTTCGGGCTACACCTTC. Its translation: CASSWQGAQGSGYTF. Full variable domain (remainder filled in from reference TRBV7-9 and TRBJ1-2): DTGVSQNPRHKITKRGQNVTFRCDPISEHNRLYWYRQTLGQGPEFLTYFQNEAQLEKSRLLSDRFSAERPKGSFSTLEIQRTEQGDSAMYLCASSWQGAQGSGYTFGSGTRLTVV.

This clonotype appeared a single time. This sequence joins TRBV5-4 and TRBJ2-1, with 10 positions matching TRBD2. In germline, CDR1 is SGHNT, CDR2 YYREEE (reference sequence). CDR3 length: 15 residues. After removal of 5 bases from V and 8 bases from J, the junction contained 10 bases not matched to a gene. In DNA, the CDR3 is TGTGCCAGCAGGGCCCCTAGCGGGGGTAACGATGAGCAGTTCTTC. It codes for CASRAPSGGNDEQFF.

The chain combines TRBV10-1 with TRBJ2-7, with D perhaps given as TRBD1 or TRBD2 (5 bases each). CDR3 length: 14 residues. V lost 5 bases, J lost 0 bases, and 11 bases lay in between. Germline values: CDR1 WNHNN, CDR2 SYGVQD (reference sequence). The CDR3 spells CASSRDGTSYEQYF. CDR3 nucleotide sequence: TGCGCCAGCAGTCGGGACGGGACCTCCTACGAGCAGTACTTC.

V is TRBV2 and J is TRBJ1-5, with D possibly TRBD1 on 6 matching bases. CDR1 and CDR2 from the germline V gene are SNHLY and FYNNEI. The CDR3 is made up of 16 amino acids. Trimming took 3 bases from V and 0 from J, leaving 12 bases between them. This chain's CDR3 is CASSDFGGPSNQPQHF. In DNA form, the CDR3 reads TGTGCCAGCAGTGATTTCGGGGGGCCTAGCAATCAGCCCCAGCATTTT.

This chain uses TRBV4-1 with TRBJ2-1, with 10 bases that match TRBD2. Germline CDR1 and CDR2: MGHRA and YSYEKL. V lost 1 base to trimming and J lost 7 bases; unmatched junction nucleotides: 16. The CDR3 has 19 residues. CDR3 amino acids: CASSQGRASGGAPGNEQFF. The CDR3 DNA reads as TGCGCCAGCAGCCAAGGAAGGGCTAGCGGGGGCGCCCCAGGGAATGAGCAGTTCTTC.

The chain uses TRBV5-1 and TRBJ1-5; 10 positions agree with TRBD1. The CDR3 consists of 15 residues. The J segment lost 6 bases and the V segment lost 0 bases, leaving 3 bases of the junction unmatched. Germline CDR1 SGHRS, CDR2 YFSETQ. The chain's CDR3 is CASSLEGQGGQPQHF. In nucleotides, the CDR3 is TGCGCCAGCAGCTTGGAAGGACAGGGGGGTCAGCCCCAGCATTTT.

The chain combines TRBV28 with TRBJ1-2; the match to TRBD1 covers 8 bases. Germline V gene sequence: CDR1 MDHEN, CDR2 SYDVKM. This CDR3 has 15 amino acids. With 4 bases clipped from V and 4 bases from J, the junction kept 8 bases outside the gene matches. The CDR3 protein is CASSSYDRGGYGYTF. The CDR3 nucleotides read TGTGCCAGCAGTTCTTACGACAGGGGAGGCTATGGCTACACCTTC.

The chain recombines TRBV28 with TRBJ2-3; TRBD2 aligns across 9 bases. The ends lost 3 bases at V and 8 bases at J; junction bases unmatched: 15. Germline CDR1 and CDR2: MDHEN and SYDVKM. The CDR3 length is 17 residues. CDR3 amino acids: CASSFIGPSGAFGTQYF. CDR3 nucleotides: TGTGCCAGCAGTTTTATAGGTCCTAGCGGGGCATTCGGTACGCAGTATTTT.

V is TRBV6-6 and J is TRBJ2-2; 8 bases map to TRBD1. Germline CDR1 and CDR2: MNHNY and SVGAGI (reference sequence). Germline trimming cut 11 bases from V and 6 bases from J; bases unmatched to any gene: 14. The CDR3 length is 15 residues. CDR3 residues: CAGRRGTGGPGELFF. The DNA for the CDR3 is TGTGCCGGCCGCAGAGGAACAGGGGGGCCCGGGGAGCTGTTTTTT.

This clonotype has only one observation. The chain links TRBV20-1 to TRBJ2-2, with 8 bases lining up with TRBD1. Germline CDR1 and CDR2: DFQATT and SNEGSKA (reference sequence). The junction had 7 bases not matched to a gene; V was cut back by 6 bases and J by 4 bases. The CDR3 runs 14 residues. CDR3 residues: CSAVDRGPTGELFF. The CDR3 DNA sequence: TGCAGTGCCGTCGACAGGGGACCCACCGGGGAGCTGTTTTTT.

V is TRBV5-1 and J is TRBJ2-7, with 10 bases aligning to TRBD1. From germline, CDR1 is SGHRS and CDR2 YFSETQ. The length of the CDR3 is 15 residues. Unmatched junction bases numbered 9, after V lost 1 base and J lost 8 bases. CDR3 in amino acids: CASSLRDRGSAKQYF. As DNA, the CDR3 is TGCGCCAGCAGCTTGAGGGACAGGGGATCAGCTAAGCAGTACTTC.

This clonotype has only a few counts. J is TRBJ2-6 and V is TRBV5-8; the D is unclear. This CDR3 is 19 amino acids long. Germline V lookup: CDR1 SGHTS, CDR2 YDEGEE. Trimming shortened V by 0 bases and J by 0 bases, and 16 bases separated the two germline ends. The CDR3 nucleotides read TGTGCCAGCAGCTTGGGTACGATAGGGCTGACCTCTGGGGCCAACGTCCTGACTTTC. Translation gives CASSLGTIGLTSGANVLTF.

This clonotype was found once. This sequence joins TRBV30 and TRBJ2-5; D is uncertain. Germline-derived CDR1 and CDR2 are GTSNPN and SVGIG (reference sequence). The CDR3 is 15 amino acids. V was trimmed by 2 bases and J by 0 bases, leaving 13 bases between them. The CDR3 DNA is TGTGCCTGGAGTACTCAGCGACTGTACCAAGAGACCCAGTACTTC. It is translated as CAWSTQRLYQETQYF.

V is TRBV29-1 and J is TRBJ2-5, with D tentatively TRBD2 (5 bases). V gave up 3 bases and J gave up 5 bases, with 19 bases separating them. The CDR3 runs to 15 residues. The germline CDR1 and CDR2 sequences are SQVTM and ANQGSEA. In nucleotides, the CDR3 is TGCAGCGTTGACGTAACCCGGAGCCGAGGGGAGACCCAGTACTTC. Translation gives CSVDVTRSRGETQYF.

V gene TRBV30 combines with J gene TRBJ2-1; TRBD1 or TRBD2 may be the D gene (6 bases each). Germline V gene sequence: CDR1 GTSNPN, CDR2 SVGIG (reference sequence). The CDR3 covers 16 residues. V lost 4 bases, J lost 2 bases, and 18 bases lay in between. The CDR3 coding sequence is TGTGCCTGGAAAGGGGGTCGGGGGCCTACCTACAATGAGCAGTTCTTC. Encoded protein: CAWKGGRGPTYNEQFF.

CDR3 region: CASSSLGQGSYNEQFF. The CDR3 bases are TGCGCCAGCAGCTCCCTGGGACAGGGATCCTACAATGAGCAGTTCTTC. This chain joins TRBV5-1 and TRBJ2-1; 9 bases align to TRBD1. J was trimmed by 1 base and V by 3 bases; bases with no gene match: 5. This CDR3 has 16 amino acids. Per the germline V gene, CDR1 is SGHRS and CDR2 is YFSETQ.

CDR3 protein: CATSREAGNEKLFF. The DNA for the CDR3 is TGTGCCACCAGCAGAGAGGCAGGAAATGAAAAACTGTTTTTT. This chain connects TRBV15 to TRBJ1-4; D remains ambiguous. Germline V gene data show CDR1 as LNHNV and CDR2 as YYDKDF (reference sequence). This CDR3 comprises 14 residues. Trimming stripped 0 bases from V and 5 bases from J, with 7 bases between.

The rearrangement joins TRBV23-1 to TRBJ2-7; D ambiguous. TRBV23-1 falls under the ORF class, with uncertain function. Trimming left V 4 bases short and J 5 bases short, with 12 bases between. This CDR3 is built from 13 residues. CDR3 sequence reads: CASSPPSIHEQYV. The CDR3 DNA sequence: TGCGCCAGCAGTCCCCCCAGCATCCACGAGCAGTACGTC.

V is TRBV4-1 and J is TRBJ2-1, with D hard to call. The CDR3 runs to 13 residues. Trimming cost V 0 bases and J 5 bases, with 5 bases left between them. The germline V gene encodes CDR1 MGHRA and CDR2 YSYEKL. The CDR3 loop is CASSQDRNNEQFF. As DNA, the CDR3 is TGCGCCAGCAGCCAAGACAGAAACAATGAGCAGTTCTTC.

The V and J genes are TRBV19 and TRBJ1-1; possibly TRBD1 for D (6 bases). Germline loops: CDR1 LNHDA, CDR2 SQIVND (reference sequence). V was clipped by 7 bases and J by 5 bases, with 20 bases between them. The CDR3 sequence is 15 residues long. CDR3 coding DNA: TGTGCCAGTATTACAGGGTCGGGGTCGACAACTGAAGCTTTCTTT. Amino acid sequence: CASITGSGSTTEAFF.

The chain has TRBV5-4 and TRBJ2-3, with D uncertain. This CDR3 is built from 13 residues. The V gene lost 6 bases and the J gene lost 1 base, with 9 bases spanning the gap. The V gene's germline CDR1 is SGHNT and CDR2 YYREEE (reference sequence). The DNA of the CDR3 is TGTGCCAGCACCCCCCGGGGCACAGATACGCAGTATTTT. Its translation: CASTPRGTDTQYF.

The V gene is TRBV5-4, the J gene TRBJ2-5; weak D call: TRBD2 (5 bases). Germline values: CDR1 SGHNT, CDR2 YYREEE (reference sequence). Deletions cut 0 bases from V and 5 bases from J, with 8 bases between. This CDR3 has 13 residues. CDR3 sequence reads: CASSLERAETQYF. The DNA of the CDR3 is TGTGCCAGCAGCTTGGAGAGGGCCGAGACCCAGTACTTC.

This clonotype was seen just once. The chain is built from TRBV7-2 and TRBJ2-3, with D perhaps matching TRBD2 (5 bases). Germline values: CDR1 SGHTA, CDR2 FQGNSA. There are 17 residues in the CDR3. The V and J ends lost 1 base and 5 bases respectively, with 19 bases between them. The CDR3 DNA is TGTGCCAGCAGCTTAGGGCTGGCGCTAGCCTCAGGAGATACGCAGTATTTT. Protein product: CASSLGLALASGDTQYF.

The rearrangement links TRBV5-1 to TRBJ2-3; D might be TRBD1 or TRBD2, each matching 6 bases. The germline V gene has CDR1 SGHRS and CDR2 YFSETQ. The length of the CDR3 is 15 residues. Trimming left V 6 bases short and J 1 base short, with 15 bases between. The CDR3 here is CASTLGGGRTDTQYF. The CDR3 DNA follows: TGCGCCAGCACCCTTGGAGGGGGACGCACAGATACGCAGTATTTT.

The chain combines TRBV20-1 with TRBJ2-1; 7 positions match TRBD1. Germline CDR1 and CDR2: DFQATT and SNEGSKA (reference sequence). The CDR3 contains 13 residues. The ends lost 5 bases at V and 9 bases at J; junction bases unmatched: 10. CDR3 sequence reads: CSAGQTGAGEQFF. CDR3 DNA: TGCAGTGCTGGCCAAACAGGGGCGGGTGAGCAGTTCTTC.